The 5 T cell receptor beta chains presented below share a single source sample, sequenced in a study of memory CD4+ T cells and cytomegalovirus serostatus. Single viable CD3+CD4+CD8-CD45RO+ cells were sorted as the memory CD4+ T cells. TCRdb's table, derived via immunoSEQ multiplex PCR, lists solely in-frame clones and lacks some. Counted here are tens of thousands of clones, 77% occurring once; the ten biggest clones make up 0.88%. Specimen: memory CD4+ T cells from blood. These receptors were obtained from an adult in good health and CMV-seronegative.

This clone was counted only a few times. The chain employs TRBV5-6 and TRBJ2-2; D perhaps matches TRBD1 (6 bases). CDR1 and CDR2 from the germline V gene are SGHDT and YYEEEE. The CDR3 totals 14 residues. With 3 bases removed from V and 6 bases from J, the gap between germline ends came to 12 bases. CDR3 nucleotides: TGTGCCAGCAGCTCAGGGGTCGTATCCGGGGAGCTGTTTTTT. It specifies CASSSGVVSGELFF.

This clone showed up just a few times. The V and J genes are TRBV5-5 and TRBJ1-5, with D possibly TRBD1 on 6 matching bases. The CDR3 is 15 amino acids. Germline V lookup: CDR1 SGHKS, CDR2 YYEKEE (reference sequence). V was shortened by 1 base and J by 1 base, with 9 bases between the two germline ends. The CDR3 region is CASSLLGASNQPQHF. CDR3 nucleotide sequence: TGTGCCAGCAGCTTGTTGGGGGCGAGCAATCAGCCCCAGCATTTT.

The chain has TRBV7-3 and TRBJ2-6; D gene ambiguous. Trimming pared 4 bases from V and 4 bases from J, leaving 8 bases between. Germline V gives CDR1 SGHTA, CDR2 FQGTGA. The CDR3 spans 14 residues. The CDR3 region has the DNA TGTGCCAGCAGCTCAGCACCGGGGGCCAACGTCCTGACTTTC. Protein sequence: CASSSAPGANVLTF.

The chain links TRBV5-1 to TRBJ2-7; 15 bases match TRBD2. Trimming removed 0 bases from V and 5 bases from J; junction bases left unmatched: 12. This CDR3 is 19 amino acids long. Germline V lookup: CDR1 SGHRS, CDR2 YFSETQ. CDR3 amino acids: CASSLAVFGTSGRLNEQYF. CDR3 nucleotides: TGCGCCAGCAGCTTGGCCGTTTTTGGGACTAGCGGGAGGCTGAACGAGCAGTACTTC. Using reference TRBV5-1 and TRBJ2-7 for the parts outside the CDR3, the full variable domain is KAGVTQTPRYLIKTRGQQVTLSCSPISGHRSVSWYQQTPGQGLQFLFEYFSETQRNKGNFPGRFSGRQFSNSRSEMNVSTLELGDSALYLCASSLAVFGTSGRLNEQYFGPGTRLTVT.

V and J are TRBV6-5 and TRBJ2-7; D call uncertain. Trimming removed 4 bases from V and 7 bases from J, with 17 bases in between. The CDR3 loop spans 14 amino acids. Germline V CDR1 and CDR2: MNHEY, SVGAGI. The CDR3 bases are TGTGCCAGCAGTTCGGAATTCGAAGGCAGTGAGCAGTACTTC. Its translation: CASSSEFEGSEQYF.